The entry that follows covers one T cell receptor beta chain sequence. Researchers ran the PCR with 60 Vbeta and 13 Jbeta primers. Sequenced by immunoSEQ multiplex PCR; TCRdb stores in-frame clones only, minus some. Of about 160,000 clones listed, around 76% are singletons. This entry belongs to a study of cytomegalovirus exposure and HLA in healthy donors. The sample comprised PBMCs. The clonotype was recovered from a man aged 35-49 years in good health and CMV-seropositive.

CDR3 region: CASMGTGPQHF. The CDR3 bases are TGTGCCAGTATGGGGACAGGGCCTCAGCATTTT. The gene calls are TRBV19 and TRBJ1-5, with 9 bases lining up with TRBD1. The V gene end was trimmed by 7 bases and the J gene end by 13 bases; junction bases not matched to a gene: 5. The CDR3 loop spans 11 amino acids. Germline CDR1 reads LNHDA; CDR2 reads SQIVND (reference sequence).